This TCR beta chain stems from a study of identical twins. TCRdb processed the 5' RACE reads anew with MiXCR; each CDR3 protein has one entry. The sample has some 730,000 distinct CDR3 sequences, roughly 20% seen once. Germline values: CDR1 DFQATT, CDR2 SNEGSKA (reference sequence). Trimming took 5 bases from V and 6 from J, leaving 14 bases between them. CDR3 size: 12 residues. The same sample was also used in a study of T cells expressing NK-cell markers. That source notes: HCMV specificity of expanded NKG2C+ T cell clones remained unclear.

Sequenced input: PBMCs. The TCR originated in a young woman in good health. V and J are TRBV20-1 and TRBJ2-7; D possibly corresponds to TRBD1 (5 bases). CDR3 region: CSALKGRGEQYF. CDR3 bases: TGCAGTGCTTTGAAGGGGCGAGGCGAGCAGTACTTC.